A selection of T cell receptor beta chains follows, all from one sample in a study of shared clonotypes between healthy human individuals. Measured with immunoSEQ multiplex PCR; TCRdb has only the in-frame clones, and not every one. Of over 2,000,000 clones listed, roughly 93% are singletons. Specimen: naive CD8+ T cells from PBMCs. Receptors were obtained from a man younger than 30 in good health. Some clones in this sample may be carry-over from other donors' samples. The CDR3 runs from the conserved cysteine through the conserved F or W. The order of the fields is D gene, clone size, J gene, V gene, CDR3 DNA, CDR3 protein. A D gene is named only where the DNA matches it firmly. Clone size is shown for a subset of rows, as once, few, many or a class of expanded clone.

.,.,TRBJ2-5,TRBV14,TGTGCCAGCAGCCCCTTCCCCTTGGAGACCCAGTACTTC,CASSPFPLETQYF
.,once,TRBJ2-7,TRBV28,TGTGCCAGCAGTTTTAACAGGTACTACGAGCAGTACTTC,CASSFNRYYEQYF
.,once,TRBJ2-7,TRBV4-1,TGCGCCAGCAGCTCGCCGACCCTGAGCGGAGCCTACGAGCAGTACTTC,CASSSPTLSGAYEQYF
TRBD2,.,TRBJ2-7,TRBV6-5,TGTGCCAGCAGTTCCTCTAGCGGGAGGATCTCCTACGAGCAGTACTTC,CASSSSSGRISYEQYF
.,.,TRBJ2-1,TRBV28,TGTGCCAGCAGTTTAACCCGGCGGGCGGTTGACAATGAGCAGTTCTTC,CASSLTRRAVDNEQFF
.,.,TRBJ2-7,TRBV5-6,TGTGCCAGCAGCTTGGGGGGGTTAGTCTCCTACGAGCAGTACTTC,CASSLGGLVSYEQYF
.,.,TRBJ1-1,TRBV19,TGTGCCAGTAGTATAGGGGGGGGACCCGGCACTGAAGCTTTCTTT,CASSIGGGPGTEAFF
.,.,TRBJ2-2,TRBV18,TGTGCCAGCTCACCACGGGGGACCTACACCGGGGAGCTGTTTTTT,CASSPRGTYTGELFF
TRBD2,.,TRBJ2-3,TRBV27,TGTGCCAGCAGTCTATACGTTCTACCTCGGACTAGCGGGACAGATACGCAGTATTTT,CASSLYVLPRTSGTDTQYF
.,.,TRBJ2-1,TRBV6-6,TGTGCCAGCAGTAACCGGGAATACAATGAGCAGTTCTTC,CASSNREYNEQFF
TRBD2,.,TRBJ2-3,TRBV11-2,TGTGCCAGCAGCTTTTCCCCTTTCTGGAGGGAGGGCCATCATACGCAGTATTTT,CASSFSPFWREGHHTQYF
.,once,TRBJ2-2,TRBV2,TGTGCCAGCAGTAAAAGGGGAAACACCGGGGAGCTGTTTTTT,CASSKRGNTGELFF
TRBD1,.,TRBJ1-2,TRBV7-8,TGTGCCAGCAGCCCGTGGGGGACAGGAGATGGCTACACCTTC,CASSPWGTGDGYTF
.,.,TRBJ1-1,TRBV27,TGTGCCAGCAGTTCACATATTAGGAACACTGAAGCTTTCTTT,CASSSHIRNTEAFF
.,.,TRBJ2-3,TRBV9,TGTGCCAGCAGCGTAGGGGGGGCAGATACGCAGTATTTT,CASSVGGADTQYF
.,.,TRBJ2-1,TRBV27,TGTGCCAGCAGCGGTTTCCCCCAGGGCTACAATGAGCAGTTCTTC,CASSGFPQGYNEQFF